One TCR beta chain is described in this entry. The antigen is undetermined. This record comes from a study of blood T cells in healthy people across ages. Findings of the study overall: Reliance upon unsorted PBMCs precluded definitive naive versus antigen-experienced comparison.

Sample-barcoded 5' priming and a J-beta primer mix drove a second PCR of roughly 6 to 12 cycles. Each cDNA molecule was tagged by a template-switch adaptor that had 12 random nucleotides. TCRdb re-analysed the 5' RACE reads in MiXCR, keeping a single row per CDR3 protein. The profile shows 1.4 million or so distinct CDR3 sequences, under 55% of them singletons. The CDR3 spans 19 residues. The ends were cut back, 5 bases at V and 2 bases at J, with 24 bases in the middle. CDR1 is SGHTA and CDR2 is FQGNSA in the germline V gene. Those donating, healthy Caucasian individuals from Russia, were aged about 6 to 100.

This chain uses TRBV7-2 with TRBJ2-2; a weak D match, TRBD1 (5 bases). This receptor was obtained from a young woman in good health. Specimen: blood. CDR3 bases: TGTGCCAGCAGCCCCTACAGGATTTCAAAAAGGGAAAACACCGGGGAGCTGTTTTTT. Translating gives CASSPYRISKRENTGELFF.